The 18 T cell receptor beta chains reported below all come from one sample, sequenced in a study of metastatic and nonmetastatic thyroid tumors. MiXCR reprocessed the PCR reads for TCRdb. The data contain roughly 40,000 clones, 9% to 13% of them singletons. Thyroid surgery was preceded by no treatment in any patient. Sequencing was performed on blood. These receptors came from a male donor with papillary thyroid cancer or a benign thyroid nodule (not recorded which). Some clones in this sample may be carry-over from other donors' samples.

This clone was recorded many times. The gene calls are TRBV11-2 and TRBJ2-1; D ambiguous. Germline V CDR1 and CDR2: SGHAT, FQNNGV. V was cut by 4 bases and J by 3 bases, with 13 bases left in between. This CDR3 region has 15 residues. The CDR3 DNA sequence: TGTGCCAGCAGCTCCCTGCGTGGGAACTACAATGAGCAGTTCTTC. The encoded protein is CASSSLRGNYNEQFF. Filled out from reference TRBV11-2 and TRBJ2-1, the complete variable domain reads EAGVAQSPRYKIIEKRQSVAFWCNPISGHATLYWYQQILGQGPKLLIQFQNNGVVDDSQLPKDRFSAERLKGVDSTLKIQPAKLEDSAVYLCASSSLRGNYNEQFFGPGTRLTVL.

In this sample, this clone turned up a few times. V is TRBV12-5 and J is TRBJ1-1, with D hard to call. V dropped 3 bases and J dropped 4 bases, with 18 bases sitting between them. The CDR3 runs 16 residues. CDR1 and CDR2 (germline): LGHNT, FRNRAP. CDR3 bases: TGTGCTAGTGGTTTACCCCGGTATAACCCGCGCACTGAAGCTTTCTTT. It encodes CASGLPRYNPRTEAFF. Complete variable domain (other parts from reference TRBV12-5 and TRBJ1-1): DARVTQTPRHKVTEMGQEVTMRCQPILGHNTVFWYRQTMMQGLELLAYFRNRAPLDDSGMPKDRFSAEMPDATLATLKIQPSEPRDSAVYFCASGLPRYNPRTEAFFGQGTRLTVV.

As regards this clone: Just one base apart from a much larger clone, this may be a read error. V and J are TRBV9 and TRBJ2-3; the D is unclear. The CDR3 runs to 16 residues. CDR1 is SGDLS and CDR2 is YYNGEE in the germline V gene. The germline V and J ends were trimmed by 0 bases and 0 bases, with 11 bases remaining between them. CDR3 sequence: CASSVDQAGSTDTQYF. The CDR3 region has the DNA TGTGCCAGCAGCGTAGATCAGGCCGGGAGCACAGATACGCAGTATTTT.

This clone was observed many times. The CDR3 DNA reads as TGTGCCAGTAGTTCAACTAGCGGGTACCTCACCGGGGAGCTGTTTTTT. Its translation: CASSSTSGYLTGELFF. The chain employs TRBV19 and TRBJ2-2; 9 nucleotides line up with TRBD2. Germline trimming cut 5 bases from V and 4 bases from J; bases unmatched to any gene: 8. CDR3 length: 16 amino acids. Germline-derived CDR1 and CDR2 are LNHDA and SQIVND (reference sequence).

This clone was picked up many times. This chain joins TRBV4-3 and TRBJ1-1; D perhaps matches TRBD1 (5 bases). V was cut by 1 base and J by 0 bases, with 6 bases left in between. This CDR3 has 14 residues. In germline, CDR1 is LGHNA, CDR2 YSLEER. For the CDR3, the DNA is TGCGCCAGCAGCCAAGCAGGGATGAACACTGAAGCTTTCTTT. Translation: CASSQAGMNTEAFF.

This clone was seen repeatedly, ten times or more. The V gene is TRBV30, the J gene TRBJ2-1, with TRBD1 matching 9 bases. The CDR3 spans 13 residues. V was pared by 5 bases and J by 5 bases, with 4 bases of the junction left unmatched. Germline values: CDR1 GTSNPN, CDR2 SVGIG (reference sequence). This chain's CDR3 is CAWGQGFNNEQFF. CDR3 nucleotides: TGTGCCTGGGGACAGGGGTTCAACAATGAGCAGTTCTTC.

The V gene is TRBV2, the J gene TRBJ2-7; 7 bases map to TRBD2. The V gene's germline CDR1 is SNHLY and CDR2 FYNNEI. J was trimmed by 3 bases and V by 7 bases; bases with no gene match: 6. There are 13 residues in the CDR3. The CDR3 here is CASTLGGGYEQYF. CDR3 in DNA: TGTGCCAGCACCCTTGGGGGGGGCTACGAGCAGTACTTC.

The V and J genes are TRBV7-2 and TRBJ2-7; 8 bases agree with TRBD2. The length of the CDR3 is 13 residues. The junction had 8 bases not matched to a gene; V was cut back by 5 bases and J by 8 bases. Looked up from germline, CDR1 is SGHTA and CDR2 is FQGNSA. Here the CDR3 DNA reads TGTGCCAGCAGCCCCTGGACTAGCTCCCAGCAGTACTTC. This sequence encodes CASSPWTSSQQYF.

This clone was seen only a few times. Other nucleotide sequences from this sample produce the same CDR3. The gene calls are TRBV4-1 and TRBJ2-2, with 13 bases identical to TRBD2. CDR1 and CDR2 (germline): MGHRA, YSYEKL. The trim removed 0 bases at V and 6 bases at J, leaving 10 bases unmatched. The CDR3 has 19 amino acids. The CDR3 DNA sequence: TGCGCCAGCAGCCAAGATCTTGGGACTAGCGGGAAGGCTTCCGGGGAGCTGTTTTTT. It encodes CASSQDLGTSGKASGELFF.

This chain links TRBV28 with TRBJ1-2; 11 nucleotides match TRBD1. The CDR3 contains 16 residues. The trim removed 5 bases at V and 3 bases at J, leaving 8 bases unmatched. Germline V CDR1 and CDR2: MDHEN, SYDVKM. CDR3 residues: CASSLPRTGGYYGYTF. CDR3 coding DNA: TGTGCCAGCAGTCTACCTCGGACAGGGGGCTACTATGGCTACACCTTC.

This clone is labeled as medium-sized (0.01 to 0.1%). The rearrangement links TRBV6-1 to TRBJ2-1, with 11 positions matching TRBD2. This CDR3 is built from 15 residues. Germline-derived CDR1 and CDR2 are MNHNS and SASEGT. The V and J ends lost 1 base and 8 bases, in that order; junction bases with no gene match: 4. The CDR3 DNA is TGTGCCAGCAGTGAAGAAACTAGCGGGAGCTATGAGCAGTTCTTC. As protein: CASSEETSGSYEQFF.

This clone was seen many times. The chain has TRBV27 and TRBJ2-3; possibly TRBD1 for D (6 bases). Trimming stripped 10 bases from V and 2 bases from J, with 13 bases between. From germline, CDR1 is MNHEY and CDR2 SMNVEV (reference sequence). CDR3 length equals 13 residues. This CDR3 is CATQGSTTDTQYF. CDR3 in DNA: TGTGCCACTCAGGGGAGTACCACAGATACGCAGTATTTT.

The V and J genes are TRBV4-1 and TRBJ2-1; 8 positions agree with TRBD2. Germline loops: CDR1 MGHRA, CDR2 YSYEKL. The CDR3 sequence is 17 residues long. J gave up 0 bases and V 2 bases, and 6 bases lay outside the gene matches. The CDR3 here is CASSQSSGKSSYNEQFF. DNA for the CDR3: TGCGCCAGCAGCCAAAGTAGCGGGAAGAGCTCCTACAATGAGCAGTTCTTC.

Remarks on this clone: Since a much larger clone is just one base distant, this may be a read error. This chain joins TRBV5-6 and TRBJ1-2; 7 bases are a match to TRBD1. CDR1 SGHDT and CDR2 YYEEEE come from the germline V gene. The CDR3 is made up of 18 amino acids. The V segment lost 6 bases and the J segment 1 base; nucleotides outside the gene matches: 18. The CDR3 loop reads CASIPPLHRGRVNYGYTF. The CDR3 nucleotides are TGTGCCAGCATCCCCCCTCTGCACAGGGGCCGCGTTAACTATGGCTACACCTTC.

The J gene is TRBJ1-2, the V gene TRBV18, with D unresolved. The germline CDR1 and CDR2 sequences are KGHSH and LQKENI. Trimming pared 2 bases from V and 6 bases from J, leaving 10 bases between. There are 13 residues in the CDR3. This CDR3 is CASSPSSVHGYTF. CDR3 in DNA: TGTGCCAGCTCACCAAGCTCAGTCCATGGCTACACCTTC.

This clone has ten or more counts. The chain is built from TRBV27 and TRBJ2-5, with TRBD1 as a possible D gene (6 bases). CDR3 length equals 14 residues. The V end was cut by 2 bases, the J end by 2 bases, with 9 bases between. CDR1 is MNHEY, CDR2 SMNVEV, per germline (reference sequence). In DNA form, the CDR3 reads TGTGCCAGCAGTTTAGGGGGCAGACAAGAGACCCAGTACTTC. Translating it yields CASSLGGRQETQYF.

This clone is labeled medium-sized. V is TRBV10-1 and J is TRBJ2-7; D not resolved. The germline V gene has CDR1 WNHNN and CDR2 SYGVQD (reference sequence). Deletions cut 3 bases from V and 3 bases from J, with 6 bases between. This CDR3 has 12 residues. CDR3: CASSEGIYEQYF. The CDR3 DNA sequence: TGCGCCAGCAGTGAAGGGATCTACGAGCAGTACTTC.

Comments on this clone: With a much larger clone just one base away, this may be a read error. The chain employs TRBV4-3 and TRBJ2-3; D remains ambiguous. The CDR3 spans 14 residues. Germline V CDR1 and CDR2: LGHNA, YSLEER. CDR3 bases: TGCGCCAGCAGCCAAGAACTGCTCACAGATACGCATTATTTT. Translating gives CASSQELLTDTHYF.